This TCR beta chain was identified during a study of T-cell reconstitution after alpha-beta-depleted transplantation in children. Study results and limitations: Counts and diversity of T cells one year after transplant came mostly from newly produced T cells. It was surviving recipient T cells and thymic progenitors that gave some patients high TCRbeta diversity at day 60.

A library of TCRbeta sequences, prepared with unique molecular identifiers, was generated. TCRdb re-derived calls from the PCR reads in MiXCR, one entry per CDR3 protein. The sample lists hundreds of thousands of distinct CDR3 sequences, about an eighth seen once, with 0.65% to 0.9% in the top ten. In regard to this clonotype: Its specificity is unknown.

This clonotype was obtained from a girl aged 2 to 10 with congenital amegakaryocytic thrombocytopenia, due to receive a stem cell transplant. This material consisted of PBMCs, taken before TCRalphabeta/CD19-depleted stem cell transplant.

CDR3 nucleotide sequence: TGTGCCAGCAGCCCAAGGACAACAACCCGCTATGGCTACACCTTC. It specifies CASSPRTTTRYGYTF. The rearrangement links TRBV3-1 to TRBJ1-2; D possibly corresponds to TRBD1 (5 bases). Germline V lookup: CDR1 LGHDT, CDR2 YNNKEL (reference sequence). The CDR3 sequence is 15 residues long. Trimming shortened V by 4 bases and J by 4 bases, and 16 bases separated the two germline ends.